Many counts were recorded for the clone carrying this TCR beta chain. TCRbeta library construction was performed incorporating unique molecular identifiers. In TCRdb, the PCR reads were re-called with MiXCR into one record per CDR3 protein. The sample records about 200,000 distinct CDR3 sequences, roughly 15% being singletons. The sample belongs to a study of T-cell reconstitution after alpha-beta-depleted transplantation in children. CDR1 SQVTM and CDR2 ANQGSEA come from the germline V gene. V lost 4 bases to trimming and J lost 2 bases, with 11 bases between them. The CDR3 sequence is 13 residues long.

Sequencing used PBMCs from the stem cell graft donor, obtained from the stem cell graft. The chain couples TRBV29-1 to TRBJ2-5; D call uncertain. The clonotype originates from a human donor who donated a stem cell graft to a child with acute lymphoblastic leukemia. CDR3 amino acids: CSVGPSDQETQYF. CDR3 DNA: TGCAGCGTTGGTCCGTCAGATCAAGAGACCCAGTACTTC. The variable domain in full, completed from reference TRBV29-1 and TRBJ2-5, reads SAVISQKPSRDICQRGTSLTIQCQVDSQVTMMFWYRQQPGQSLTLIATANQGSEATYESGFVIDKFPISRPNLTFSTLTVSNMSPEDSSIYLCSVGPSDQETQYFGPGTRLLVL.